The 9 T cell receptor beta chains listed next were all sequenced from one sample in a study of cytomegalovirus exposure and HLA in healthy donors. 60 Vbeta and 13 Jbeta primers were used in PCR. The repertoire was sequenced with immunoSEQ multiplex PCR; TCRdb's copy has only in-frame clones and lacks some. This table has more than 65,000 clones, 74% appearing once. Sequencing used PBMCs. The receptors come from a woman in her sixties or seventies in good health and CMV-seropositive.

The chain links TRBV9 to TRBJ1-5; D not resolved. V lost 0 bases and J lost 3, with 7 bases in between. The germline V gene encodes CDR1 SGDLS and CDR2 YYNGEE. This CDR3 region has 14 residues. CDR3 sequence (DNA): TGTGCCAGCAGCGTAGGGCAGTCCAATCAGCCCCAGCATTTT. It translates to CASSVGQSNQPQHF.

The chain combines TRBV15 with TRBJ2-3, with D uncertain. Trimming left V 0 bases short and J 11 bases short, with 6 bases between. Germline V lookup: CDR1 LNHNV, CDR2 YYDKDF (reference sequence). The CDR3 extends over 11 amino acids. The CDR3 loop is CATSRDFRQYF. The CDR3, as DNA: TGTGCCACCAGCAGAGACTTCAGGCAGTATTTT.

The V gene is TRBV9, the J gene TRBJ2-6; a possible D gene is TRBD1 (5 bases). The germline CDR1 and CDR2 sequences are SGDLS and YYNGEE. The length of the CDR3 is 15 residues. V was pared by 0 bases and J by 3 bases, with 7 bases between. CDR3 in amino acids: CASSVAGFGANVLTF. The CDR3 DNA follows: TGTGCCAGCAGCGTAGCAGGGTTTGGGGCCAACGTCCTGACTTTC.

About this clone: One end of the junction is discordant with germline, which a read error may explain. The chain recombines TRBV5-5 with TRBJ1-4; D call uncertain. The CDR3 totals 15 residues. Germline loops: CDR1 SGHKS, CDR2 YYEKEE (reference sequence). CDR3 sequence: CASSLGTANNEKLFF. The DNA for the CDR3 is TGTGCCAGCAGCTTGGGTACAGCAAATAATGAAAAGCTGTTTTTT.

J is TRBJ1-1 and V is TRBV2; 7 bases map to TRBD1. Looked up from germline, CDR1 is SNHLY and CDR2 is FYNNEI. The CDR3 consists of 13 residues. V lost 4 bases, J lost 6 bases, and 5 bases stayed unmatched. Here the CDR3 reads CASSAGGLAEAFF. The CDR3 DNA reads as TGTGCCAGCAGTGCAGGGGGGTTAGCTGAAGCTTTCTTT. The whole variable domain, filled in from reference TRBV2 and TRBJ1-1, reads EPEVTQTPSHQVTQMGQEVILRCVPISNHLYFYWYRQILGQKVEFLVSFYNNEISEKSEIFDDQFSVERPDGSNFTLKIRSTKLEDSAMYFCASSAGGLAEAFFGQGTRLTVV.

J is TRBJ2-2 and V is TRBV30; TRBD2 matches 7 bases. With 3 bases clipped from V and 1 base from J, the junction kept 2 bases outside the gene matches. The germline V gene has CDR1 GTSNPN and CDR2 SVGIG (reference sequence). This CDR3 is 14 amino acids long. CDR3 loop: CAWRRGVNTGELFF. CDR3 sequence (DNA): TGTGCCTGGAGACGGGGGGTGAACACCGGGGAGCTGTTTTTT.

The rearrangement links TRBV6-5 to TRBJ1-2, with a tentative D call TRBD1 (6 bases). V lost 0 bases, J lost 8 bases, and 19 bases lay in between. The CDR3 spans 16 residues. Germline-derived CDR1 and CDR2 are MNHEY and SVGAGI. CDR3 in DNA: TGTGCCAGCAGTTACTCCCGGCAGGGGTCCCTCGGGGGCTACACCTTC. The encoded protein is CASSYSRQGSLGGYTF.

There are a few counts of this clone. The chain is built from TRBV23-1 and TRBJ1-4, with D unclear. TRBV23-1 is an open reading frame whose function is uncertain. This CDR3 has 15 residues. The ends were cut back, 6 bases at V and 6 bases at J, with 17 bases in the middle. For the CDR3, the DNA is TGCGCCAGCAGCCAACTCGGGAACGTCGATGAAAAACTGTTTTTT. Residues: CASSQLGNVDEKLFF.

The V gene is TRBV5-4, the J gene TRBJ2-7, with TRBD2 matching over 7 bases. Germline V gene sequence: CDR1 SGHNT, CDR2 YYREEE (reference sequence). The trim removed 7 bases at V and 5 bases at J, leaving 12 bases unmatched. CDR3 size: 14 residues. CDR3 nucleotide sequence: TGTGCCAGCCGAGAGAGCGGGGCTGAGAACGAGCAGTACTTC. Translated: CASRESGAENEQYF.